Given below is one TCR beta chain in context. Its antigen is undetermined. The sample originates from a study of OX40 agonist ivuxolimab in advanced cancers. About the study: Participants averaged approximately 65 years of age (range about 23 to 80) and were 82.7% male. Partial responses were achieved by three patients, one with hepatocellular carcinoma and two with cutaneous melanoma.

Only in-frame clones appear in the TCRdb table, and some are missing; sequencing was by immunoSEQ multiplex PCR. The sample yields tens of thousands of clones, about 90% seen once. The V and J ends lost 0 bases and 2 bases respectively, with 5 bases between them. This CDR3 contains 14 residues. CDR1 SGDLS and CDR2 YYNGEE come from the germline V gene. Findings of the study overall: Certain nonresponding patients likewise had low normalized T-cell clonal expansion. The average count of expanded clones was higher among CD8+ T cells than among CD4+.

Here the sequenced sample was CD4+ or CD8+ T cells sorted from blood, taken in a trial of the OX40 agonist ivuxolimab. This receptor was obtained from an adult with an advanced solid tumor such as melanoma, head and neck, liver or kidney cancer. The V call is TRBV9, the J call TRBJ2-2; D is unclear. The CDR3 is CASSVGLNTGELFF. CDR3 DNA: TGTGCCAGCAGCGTAGGGCTCAACACCGGGGAGCTGTTTTTT.